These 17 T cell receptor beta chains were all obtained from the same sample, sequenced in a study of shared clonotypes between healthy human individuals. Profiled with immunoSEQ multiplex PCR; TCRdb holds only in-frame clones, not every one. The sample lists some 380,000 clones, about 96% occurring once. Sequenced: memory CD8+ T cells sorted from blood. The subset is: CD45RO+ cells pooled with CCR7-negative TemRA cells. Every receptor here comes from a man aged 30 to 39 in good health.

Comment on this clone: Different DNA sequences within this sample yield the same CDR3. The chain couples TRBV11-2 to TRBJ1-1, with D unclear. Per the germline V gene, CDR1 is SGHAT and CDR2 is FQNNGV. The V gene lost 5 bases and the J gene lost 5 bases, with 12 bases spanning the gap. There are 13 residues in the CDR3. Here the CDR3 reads CASSLRPGTEAFF. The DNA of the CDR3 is TGTGCCAGCAGCCTGAGACCGGGGACTGAAGCTTTCTTT.

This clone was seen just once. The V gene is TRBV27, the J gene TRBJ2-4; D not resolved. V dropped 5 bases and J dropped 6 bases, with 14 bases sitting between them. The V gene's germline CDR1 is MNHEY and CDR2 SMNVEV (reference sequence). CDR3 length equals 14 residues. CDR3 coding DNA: TGTGCCAGCAGTGTTATGGGCTACTTAAACATTCAGTACTTC. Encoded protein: CASSVMGYLNIQYF.

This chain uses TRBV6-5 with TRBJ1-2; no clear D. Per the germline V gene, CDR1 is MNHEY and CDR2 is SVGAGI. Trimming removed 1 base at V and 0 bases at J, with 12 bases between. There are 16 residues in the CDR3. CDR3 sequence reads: CASSYFKRVANYGYTF. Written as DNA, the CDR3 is TGTGCCAGCAGTTACTTCAAGAGGGTAGCTAACTATGGCTACACCTTC.

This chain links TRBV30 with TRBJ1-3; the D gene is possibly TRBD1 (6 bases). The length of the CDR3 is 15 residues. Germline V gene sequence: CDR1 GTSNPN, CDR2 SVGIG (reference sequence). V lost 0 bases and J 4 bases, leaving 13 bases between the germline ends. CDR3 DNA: TGTGCCTGGAGTGTAAGGGGGGGAGGAGGAAACACCATATATTTT. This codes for CAWSVRGGGGNTIYF.

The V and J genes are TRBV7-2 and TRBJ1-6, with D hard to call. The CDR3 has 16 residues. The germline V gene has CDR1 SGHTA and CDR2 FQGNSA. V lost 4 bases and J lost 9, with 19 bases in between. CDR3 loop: CASSSAGTVTGSPLHF. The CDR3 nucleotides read TGTGCCAGCAGCTCGGCAGGAACAGTTACCGGTTCACCCCTCCACTTT.

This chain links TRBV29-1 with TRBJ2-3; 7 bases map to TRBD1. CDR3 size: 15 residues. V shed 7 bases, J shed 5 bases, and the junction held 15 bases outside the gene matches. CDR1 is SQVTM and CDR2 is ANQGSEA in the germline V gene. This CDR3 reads CSARQGDLTQDTQYF. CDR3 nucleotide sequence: TGCAGCGCCCGACAGGGCGACCTTACGCAAGATACGCAGTATTTT.

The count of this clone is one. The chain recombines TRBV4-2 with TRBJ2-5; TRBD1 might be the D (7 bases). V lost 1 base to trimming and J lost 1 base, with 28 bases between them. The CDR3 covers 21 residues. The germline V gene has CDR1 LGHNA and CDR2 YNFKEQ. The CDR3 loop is CASSQGRAGGIAGNSQETQYF. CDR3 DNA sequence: TGTGCCAGCAGCCAAGGGAGGGCAGGGGGGATCGCGGGAAATAGCCAAGAGACCCAGTACTTC.

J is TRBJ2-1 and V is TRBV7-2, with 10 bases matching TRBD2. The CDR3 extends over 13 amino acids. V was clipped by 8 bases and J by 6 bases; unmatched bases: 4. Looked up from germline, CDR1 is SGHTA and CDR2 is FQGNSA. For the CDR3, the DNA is TGTGCCAGCCGATTAGCGGGAGGCAATGAGCAGTTCTTC. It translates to CASRLAGGNEQFF.

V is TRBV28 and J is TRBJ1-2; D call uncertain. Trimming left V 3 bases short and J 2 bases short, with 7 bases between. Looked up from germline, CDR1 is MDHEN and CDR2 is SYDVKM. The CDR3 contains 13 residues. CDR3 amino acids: CASSFSQNYGYTF. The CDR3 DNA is TGTGCCAGCAGTTTTTCCCAGAACTATGGCTACACCTTC.

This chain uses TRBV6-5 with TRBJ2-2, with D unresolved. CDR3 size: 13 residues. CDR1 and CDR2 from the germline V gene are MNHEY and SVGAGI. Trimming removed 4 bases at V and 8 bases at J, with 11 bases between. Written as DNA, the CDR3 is TGTGCCAGCAGTTTAATCGCGGCGGGGGAGCTGTTTTTT. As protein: CASSLIAAGELFF.

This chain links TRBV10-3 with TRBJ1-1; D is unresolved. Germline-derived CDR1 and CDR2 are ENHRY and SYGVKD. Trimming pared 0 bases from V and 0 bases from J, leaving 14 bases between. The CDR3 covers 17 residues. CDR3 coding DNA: TGTGCCATCAGTGAGTCGACTCGAGGATCCATGAACACTGAAGCTTTCTTT. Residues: CAISESTRGSMNTEAFF.

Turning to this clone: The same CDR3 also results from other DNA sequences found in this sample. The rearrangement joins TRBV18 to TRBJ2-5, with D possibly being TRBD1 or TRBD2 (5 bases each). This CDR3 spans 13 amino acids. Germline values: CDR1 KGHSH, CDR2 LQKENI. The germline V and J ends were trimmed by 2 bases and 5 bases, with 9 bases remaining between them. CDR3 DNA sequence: TGTGCCAGCTCACCAACGGGACGGGAGACCCAGTACTTC. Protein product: CASSPTGRETQYF.

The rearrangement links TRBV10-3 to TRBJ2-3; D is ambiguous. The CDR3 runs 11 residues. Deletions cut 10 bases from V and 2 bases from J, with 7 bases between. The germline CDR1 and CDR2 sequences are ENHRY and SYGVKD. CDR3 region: CATATTDTQYF. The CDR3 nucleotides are TGTGCCACCGCGACCACAGATACGCAGTATTTT.

In nucleotides, the CDR3 is TGTGCCAGCAGCTTAACCCCCTCTAGGTCCTACGAGCAGTACTTC. It yields the protein CASSLTPSRSYEQYF. J is TRBJ2-7 and V is TRBV11-2, with D unclear. Trimming stripped 2 bases from V and 1 base from J, with 12 bases between. Germline V lookup: CDR1 SGHAT, CDR2 FQNNGV. CDR3 size: 15 residues.

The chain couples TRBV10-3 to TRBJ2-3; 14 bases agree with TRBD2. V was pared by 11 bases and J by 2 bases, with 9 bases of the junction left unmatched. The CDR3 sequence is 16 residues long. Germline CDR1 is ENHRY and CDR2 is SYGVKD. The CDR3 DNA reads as TGTGCCGTCAAGTGGACTAGCGGGAGGTTCACAGATACGCAGTATTTT. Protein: CAVKWTSGRFTDTQYF.

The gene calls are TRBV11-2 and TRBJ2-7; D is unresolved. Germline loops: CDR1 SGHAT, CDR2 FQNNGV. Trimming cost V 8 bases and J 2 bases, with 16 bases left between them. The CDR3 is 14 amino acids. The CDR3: CASRDTRLTYEQYF. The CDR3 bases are TGTGCCAGCCGAGACACGAGGCTAACCTACGAGCAGTACTTC.

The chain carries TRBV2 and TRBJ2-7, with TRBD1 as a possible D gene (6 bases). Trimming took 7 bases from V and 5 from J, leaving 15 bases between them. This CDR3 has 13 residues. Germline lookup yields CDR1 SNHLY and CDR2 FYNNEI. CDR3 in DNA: TGTGCCAGCATTCCCCAGGCAGGGGACGAGCAGTACTTC. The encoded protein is CASIPQAGDEQYF.